The next 29 T cell receptor beta chains were all read from a single sample in a study of early T cells in non-severe SARS-CoV-2 infection. From the 5' RACE reads, TCRdb called clonotypes with MiXCR, one entry per CDR3 protein. The repertoire holds some 67,000 distinct CDR3 sequences, with approximately 9.1% as singletons. The source material was whole blood, sampled at baseline. The origin of the receptors is an adult who was a healthcare worker with PCR-confirmed SARS-CoV-2 infection or an uninfected control (not recorded which).

This clonotype was counted only a few times. The chain employs TRBV7-2 and TRBJ2-1, with D possibly TRBD1 on 6 matching bases. This CDR3 region has 13 residues. The ends were cut back, 8 bases at V and 1 base at J, with 9 bases in the middle. Germline CDR1 and CDR2: SGHTA and FQGNSA. For the CDR3, the DNA is TGTGCCAGCGGGGGCAGGTCCTACAATGAGCAGTTCTTC. It is translated as CASGGRSYNEQFF.

This clonotype came up many times. V usage is TRBV2 and J usage is TRBJ2-7, with a tentative D call TRBD1 (6 bases). Trimming shortened V by 6 bases and J by 5 bases, and 20 bases separated the two germline ends. The germline V gene has CDR1 SNHLY and CDR2 FYNNEI. CDR3 length equals 15 residues. CDR3 DNA: TGTGCCAGCAGAGTCGACAGGACGGGCTTCAACGAGCAGTACTTC. As protein: CASRVDRTGFNEQYF. The whole variable domain, filled in from reference TRBV2 and TRBJ2-7, reads EPEVTQTPSHQVTQMGQEVILRCVPISNHLYFYWYRQILGQKVEFLVSFYNNEISEKSEIFDDQFSVERPDGSNFTLKIRSTKLEDSAMYFCASRVDRTGFNEQYFGPGTRLTVT.

There are a few counts of this clonotype. The V and J genes are TRBV4-1 and TRBJ2-7; D is ambiguous. Deletions cut 1 base from V and 3 bases from J, with 10 bases between. There are 14 residues in the CDR3. The germline V gene encodes CDR1 MGHRA and CDR2 YSYEKL. The CDR3 spells CASSQVTEFYEQYF. CDR3 in DNA: TGCGCCAGCAGCCAAGTAACAGAGTTCTACGAGCAGTACTTC.

This clonotype appeared a few times. This chain joins TRBV19 and TRBJ2-7; TRBD2 matches at 11 bases. Unmatched junction bases numbered 5, after V lost 4 bases and J lost 0 bases. The germline V gene has CDR1 LNHDA and CDR2 SQIVND (reference sequence). This CDR3 contains 16 residues. The CDR3 DNA is TGTGCCAGTAGTAAAACTAGCGGGAGCTTCTCCTACGAGCAGTACTTC. Translating gives CASSKTSGSFSYEQYF.

The chain couples TRBV7-2 to TRBJ2-7, with 8 bases lining up with TRBD1. Germline V gene lookup returns CDR1 SGHTA and CDR2 FQGNSA. The ends lost 3 bases at V and 3 bases at J; junction bases unmatched: 4. This CDR3 has 14 amino acids. CDR3 sequence: CASSLGQVNYEQYF. The DNA of the CDR3 is TGTGCCAGCAGCTTGGGACAGGTCAACTACGAGCAGTACTTC. Based on the CDR3 plus reference TRBV7-2 and TRBJ2-7, the full variable domain is GAGVSQSPSNKVTEKGKDVELRCDPISGHTALYWYRQSLGQGLEFLIYFQGNSAPDKSGLPSDRFSAERTGGSVSTLTIQRTQQEDSAVYLCASSLGQVNYEQYFGPGTRLTVT.

The sample holds a few counts of this clonotype. The CDR3 sequence is CASSPFDRDTYEQYF. In DNA form, the CDR3 reads TGTGCCAGCAGCCCCTTTGACAGGGACACCTACGAGCAGTACTTC. This sequence joins TRBV28 and TRBJ2-7; TRBD1 matches 7 bases. V lost 6 bases, J lost 2 bases, and 10 bases stayed unmatched. The CDR3 extends over 15 amino acids. Germline V gives CDR1 MDHEN, CDR2 SYDVKM.

CDR3 region: CASPQGQFF. In DNA form, the CDR3 reads TGTGCCAGCCCCCAGGGGCAGTTCTTC. This rearrangement joins TRBV2 to TRBJ2-1; a possible D gene is TRBD1 (5 bases). The CDR3 is made up of 9 amino acids. Germline lookup yields CDR1 SNHLY and CDR2 FYNNEI. V was clipped by 8 bases and J by 12 bases, with 8 bases between them.

The chain combines TRBV29-1 with TRBJ2-6; no firm D call. Germline values: CDR1 SQVTM, CDR2 ANQGSEA. V was trimmed by 6 bases and J by 0 bases, leaving 6 bases between them. The CDR3 runs to 13 residues. Written as DNA, the CDR3 is TGCAGCGTCAGAGACTCTGGGGCCAACGTCCTGACTTTC. Amino acid sequence: CSVRDSGANVLTF.

A few counts support this clonotype. CDR3 sequence reads: CSARDEVRGSNSPLHF. The CDR3 DNA reads as TGCAGTGCTAGAGATGAGGTCAGGGGATCAAATTCACCCCTCCACTTT. The chain uses TRBV20-1 and TRBJ1-6; a possible D gene is TRBD1 (6 bases). The CDR3 totals 16 residues. In germline, CDR1 is DFQATT, CDR2 SNEGSKA (reference sequence). Trimming took off 0 bases at V and 7 bases at J, with 16 bases between the two ends.

This clonotype was recorded many times. The chain uses TRBV9 and TRBJ2-1; 8 bases align to TRBD1. V lost 3 bases to trimming and J lost 4 bases; unmatched junction nucleotides: 6. Per germline, CDR1 SGDLS and CDR2 YYNGEE. The CDR3 length is 15 residues. The CDR3 nucleotides read TGTGCCAGCAGCGAACGGGACAGGCAATACAATGAGCAGTTCTTC. Translated, it gives CASSERDRQYNEQFF.

The sample holds a few counts of this clonotype. This chain connects TRBV2 to TRBJ2-1; TRBD1 is a possible D gene (6 bases). CDR1 and CDR2 (germline): SNHLY, FYNNEI. Trimming cost V 4 bases and J 9 bases, with 19 bases left between them. The CDR3 is made up of 15 amino acids. CDR3 amino acids: CASSGGGPGAPEQFF. In DNA form, the CDR3 reads TGTGCCAGCAGTGGAGGGGGACCCGGGGCCCCTGAGCAGTTCTTC.

This clonotype was observed a handful of times. CDR3 sequence: CASTRTGVTDTQYF. As DNA, the CDR3 is TGTGCCAGCACCCGCACCGGTGTCACAGATACGCAGTATTTT. The chain uses TRBV3-1 and TRBJ2-3; D not resolved. V lost 7 bases to trimming and J lost 2 bases, with 13 bases between them. Germline V gene lookup returns CDR1 LGHDT and CDR2 YNNKEL (reference sequence). The length of the CDR3 is 14 residues.

This clonotype was detected only a few times. The rearrangement uses TRBV6-5 and TRBJ2-5; TRBD1 is a possible D gene (5 bases). Per germline, CDR1 MNHEY and CDR2 SVGAGI. Trimming stripped 2 bases from V and 3 bases from J, with 10 bases between. The CDR3 has 14 residues. The CDR3 reads CASSYTDSKETQYF. The CDR3 nucleotides are TGTGCCAGCAGTTACACCGACAGCAAAGAGACCCAGTACTTC.

The chain combines TRBV6-5 with TRBJ1-6; 8 positions agree with TRBD1. Germline loops: CDR1 MNHEY, CDR2 SVGAGI. The CDR3 runs 17 residues. With V trimmed by 2 bases and J by 7 bases, 10 bases remained unmatched. The DNA of the CDR3 is TGTGCCAGCAGTTACCGGGCGGGACAGGCCAACAATTCACCCCTCCACTTT. Its protein product is CASSYRAGQANNSPLHF.

V usage is TRBV11-2 and J usage is TRBJ2-7; 10 bases line up with TRBD1. V trimming: 5 bases; J trimming: 3 bases; junction bases outside the gene matches: 7. Germline CDR1 and CDR2: SGHAT and FQNNGV. CDR3 size: 15 residues. The CDR3 nucleotides read TGTGCCAGCAGCCAACCGGGACAGGGGTTCTACGAGCAGTACTTC. Its protein product is CASSQPGQGFYEQYF.

There are many counts of this clonotype. The chain has TRBV7-2 and TRBJ2-2; possible D gene TRBD1, 5 bases. Germline CDR1 and CDR2: SGHTA and FQGNSA. The ends were cut back, 2 bases at V and 7 bases at J, with 20 bases in the middle. CDR3 length: 17 amino acids. The CDR3 DNA sequence: TGTGCCAGCAGCTTAAACGGTGCCCCAGGGTACGGCGGGGAGCTGTTTTTT. This sequence encodes CASSLNGAPGYGGELFF.

This clonotype was found a few times. The chain has TRBV7-9 and TRBJ2-1; 10 nucleotides line up with TRBD2. CDR1 is SEHNR, CDR2 FQNEAQ, per germline (reference sequence). The ends lost 5 bases at V and 15 bases at J; junction bases unmatched: 13. The CDR3 loop spans 14 amino acids. CDR3 loop: CASSLPLAGIKLFF. DNA for the CDR3: TGTGCCAGCAGCCTACCACTAGCGGGAATTAAACTGTTCTTC.

This clonotype was seen a handful of times. The chain has TRBV20-1 and TRBJ2-1; no clear D. The CDR3 is 12 amino acids. Germline CDR1 is DFQATT and CDR2 is SNEGSKA (reference sequence). The V end was cut by 6 bases, the J end by 3 bases, with 9 bases between. DNA of the CDR3: TGCAGTGCCCCCGCGGACTACAATGAGCAGTTCTTC. Residues: CSAPADYNEQFF.

This clonotype has ten or more counts. The chain carries TRBV7-2 and TRBJ1-2; 9 nucleotides match TRBD1. The CDR3 totals 14 residues. Germline CDR1 SGHTA, CDR2 FQGNSA. Trimming took 5 bases from V and 4 from J; bases not matched to a gene: 5. Here the CDR3 DNA reads TGTGCCAGCAGCCTGGGACAGGGAGGCTATGGCTACACCTTC. Encoded protein: CASSLGQGGYGYTF.

This clonotype occurred a few times. The chain employs TRBV11-2 and TRBJ1-4; D is perhaps TRBD1 (6 bases). V lost 4 bases to trimming and J lost 8 bases, with 11 bases between them. The CDR3 is 13 amino acids. CDR1 and CDR2 from the germline V gene are SGHAT and FQNNGV. The CDR3: CASSSSDREKLFF. The DNA of the CDR3 is TGTGCCAGCAGCTCCTCCGACAGGGAAAAACTGTTTTTT. Full variable domain (remainder filled in from reference TRBV11-2 and TRBJ1-4): EAGVAQSPRYKIIEKRQSVAFWCNPISGHATLYWYQQILGQGPKLLIQFQNNGVVDDSQLPKDRFSAERLKGVDSTLKIQPAKLEDSAVYLCASSSSDREKLFFGSGTQLSVL.

This clonotype was seen more than once but under ten times. V is TRBV4-3 and J is TRBJ1-1, with D tentatively TRBD1 (5 bases). This CDR3 is 13 amino acids long. CDR1 LGHNA and CDR2 YSLEER come from the germline V gene. Trimming took off 0 bases at V and 4 bases at J, with 6 bases between the two ends. CDR3 sequence reads: CASSQDGATEAFF. The CDR3 bases are TGCGCCAGCAGCCAAGATGGGGCCACTGAAGCTTTCTTT.

This clonotype was recorded many times. The chain combines TRBV12-5 with TRBJ1-1; no clear D gene. This CDR3 spans 13 amino acids. V was cut by 6 bases and J by 9 bases, with 17 bases left in between. The germline V gene encodes CDR1 LGHNT and CDR2 FRNRAP. The CDR3 spells CASGNPPSEKAFF. As DNA, the CDR3 is TGTGCTAGTGGCAACCCCCCGTCAGAGAAAGCTTTCTTT.

A few counts support this clonotype. The rearrangement uses TRBV7-8 and TRBJ1-1; D gene unclear. Germline-derived CDR1 and CDR2 are SGHVS and FQNEAQ. The V gene lost 0 bases and the J gene lost 7 bases, with 6 bases spanning the gap. This CDR3 is built from 12 residues. CDR3 sequence reads: CASSLATVEAFF. CDR3 DNA: TGTGCCAGCAGCTTAGCGACGGTTGAAGCTTTCTTT.

This clonotype showed up many times. The chain joins TRBV7-6 to TRBJ2-5, with D unresolved. Germline V lookup: CDR1 SGHVS, CDR2 FNYEAQ. The V end lost 4 bases, the J end lost 5 bases, and 8 bases lay between the germline ends. This CDR3 region has 12 residues. The chain's CDR3 is CASSSRPETQYF. As DNA, the CDR3 is TGTGCCAGCAGCTCCCGGCCGGAGACCCAGTACTTC.

This clonotype came up a few times. This rearrangement joins TRBV12-3 or TRBV12-4 to TRBJ1-1; D possibly corresponds to TRBD1 (6 bases). The CDR3 covers 15 residues. V lost 3 bases and J 0 bases, leaving 11 bases between the germline ends. The CDR3 loop is CASSLGAALNTEAFF. As DNA, the CDR3 is TGTGCCAGCAGTTTGGGGGCGGCACTGAACACTGAAGCTTTCTTT.

This clonotype was counted at least ten times. The chain has TRBV7-2 and TRBJ1-2; 9 bases agree with TRBD1. The V gene's germline CDR1 is SGHTA and CDR2 FQGNSA. The V and J ends lost 0 bases and 8 bases, in that order; junction bases with no gene match: 7. The CDR3 spans 15 residues. In DNA, the CDR3 is TGTGCCAGCAGCTTAGCGGCCGGGACAGGGTTCGGCTACACCTTC. It specifies CASSLAAGTGFGYTF.

V gene TRBV2 combines with J gene TRBJ2-1, with 7 bases identical to TRBD2. This CDR3 has 15 residues. Germline CDR1 SNHLY, CDR2 FYNNEI. V was clipped by 3 bases and J by 7 bases; unmatched bases: 9. The CDR3 sequence is CASSDKDGGGNEQFF. The CDR3 bases are TGTGCCAGCAGTGATAAGGATGGCGGGGGAAATGAGCAGTTCTTC.

Ten or more counts support this clonotype. This chain connects TRBV5-1 to TRBJ2-7; D is ambiguous. Trimming stripped 0 bases from V and 3 bases from J, with 7 bases between. The germline gives CDR1 SGHRS, CDR2 YFSETQ. This CDR3 has 13 residues. The CDR3: CASSLATRYEQYF. CDR3 sequence (DNA): TGCGCCAGCAGCTTGGCGACACGCTACGAGCAGTACTTC.

The chain uses TRBV27 and TRBJ2-3; TRBD1 aligns across 9 bases. In germline, CDR1 is MNHEY, CDR2 SMNVEV (reference sequence). With 5 bases clipped from V and 2 bases from J, the junction kept 5 bases outside the gene matches. The CDR3 has 15 residues. This CDR3 reads CASSVGQGLTDTQYF. The CDR3 DNA is TGTGCCAGCAGTGTGGGACAGGGACTCACAGATACGCAGTATTTT.